Listed below are T cell receptor beta chains from one sample, sequenced in a study of blood T cell repertoires in COVID-19. TCRdb's copy holds only in-frame clones and misses some; the assay was immunoSEQ multiplex PCR. The data hold roughly 100,000 clones, with 85% to 90% observed a single time. The sample taken for sequencing was peripheral blood. The receptors were sampled from a human donor in a cohort sampled during active COVID-19. The CDR3 runs from the conserved cysteine through the conserved F or W. The D gene is left open where the match is weak. Only some rows state a clone size, as once, few, many or a class for expanded clones.

cdr3_length	v_call	d_call	clone_size	j_call	cdr3_aa	cdr3_nt
15	TRBV2	TRBD1	-	TRBJ1-3	CASNPGQGAGNTIYF	TGTGCCAGCAACCCGGGACAGGGGGCTGGAAACACCATATATTTT
14	TRBV19	TRBD1	-	TRBJ1-1	CASKDRERLTEAFF	TGTGCCAGCAAAGACAGGGAGAGGTTGACTGAAGCTTTCTTT
11	TRBV29-1	-	-	TRBJ2-3	CSDLRGDTQYF	TGCAGCGACCTGAGAGGAGATACGCAGTATTTT
15	TRBV3-1/TRBV3-2	-	-	TRBJ2-2	CASSPRLASSGELFF	TGTGCCAGCAGCCCCCGCCTAGCGAGCTCCGGGGAGCTGTTTTTT
16	TRBV6-2/TRBV6-3	TRBD1	-	TRBJ2-7	CASSYSGQGKFYEQYF	TGTGCCAGCAGTTACTCGGGACAGGGGAAATTTTACGAGCAGTACTTC
13	TRBV14	TRBD1	many	TRBJ1-1	CASDPGGYTEAFF	TGTGCCAGCGACCCAGGGGGGTACACTGAAGCTTTCTTT
13	TRBV14	-	once	TRBJ2-4	CASSQDAGDIQYF	TGTGCCAGCAGCCAAGATGCAGGGGACATTCAGTACTTC
12	TRBV7-9	-	-	TRBJ1-2	CASSFQGYGYTF	TGTGCCAGCAGCTTTCAGGGCTATGGCTACACCTTC
13	TRBV7-2	-	-	TRBJ1-1	CASSFLARTEAFF	TGTGCCAGCAGCTTTTTGGCGAGGACTGAAGCTTTCTTT
17	TRBV11-3	TRBD2	-	TRBJ2-1	CASSLASGANSYNEQFF	TGTGCCAGCAGCTTAGCTAGCGGGGCTAACTCCTACAATGAGCAGTTCTTC
13	TRBV5-1	TRBD1	-	TRBJ2-5	CASRTGGAETQYF	TGCGCCAGCAGGACAGGGGGCGCGGAGACCCAGTACTTC
14	TRBV19	-	-	TRBJ1-4	CASSIGPLDEKLFF	TGTGCCAGTAGTATAGGGCCCCTGGATGAAAAACTGTTTTTT
14	TRBV11-2	-	-	TRBJ1-1	CASSPGTGGTEAFF	TGTGCCAGCAGCCCGGGCACGGGGGGCACTGAAGCTTTCTTT
14	TRBV5-1	TRBD1	-	TRBJ2-1	CASSLDRVNNEQFF	TGCGCCAGCAGCCTGGACAGGGTCAACAATGAGCAGTTCTTC
16	TRBV3-1/TRBV3-2	-	-	TRBJ1-2	CASSPQDGREGYGYTF	TGTGCCAGCAGCCCACAAGACGGCAGGGAAGGCTATGGCTACACCTTC
15	TRBV30	-	-	TRBJ2-3	CAWSPTGASTDTQYF	TGTGCCTGGAGTCCGACTGGAGCTAGCACAGATACGCAGTATTTT
16	TRBV5-4	TRBD1	-	TRBJ1-4	CASSPERGQANEKLFF	TGTGCCAGCAGCCCCGAGCGGGGACAGGCTAATGAAAAACTGTTTTTT
12	TRBV30	-	-	TRBJ1-4	CACPQGGEKLFF	TGTGCCTGTCCCCAGGGTGGGGAAAAACTGTTTTTT
14	TRBV7-9	-	few	TRBJ1-4	CASSLGRVNEKLFF	TGTGCCAGCAGCTTGGGCAGGGTAAATGAAAAACTGTTTTTT
14	TRBV7-9	TRBD1	-	TRBJ1-6	CASSNRDSNSPLHF	TGTGCCAGCAGCAATAGGGACAGTAATTCACCCCTCCACTTT
16	TRBV27	TRBD2	-	TRBJ2-7	CARPNGTSGNSYEQYF	TGTGCCAGACCCAATGGGACTAGCGGCAACTCCTACGAGCAGTACTTC
14	TRBV9	TRBD1	-	TRBJ2-7	CASSETGQGYEQYF	TGTGCCAGCAGCGAGACGGGACAGGGCTACGAGCAGTACTTC
15	TRBV7-9	TRBD1	-	TRBJ2-7	CASSLVTGGYYEQYF	TGTGCCAGCAGCTTAGTGACAGGGGGATACTACGAGCAGTACTTC
11	TRBV3-1/TRBV3-2	TRBD2	-	TRBJ2-7	CASRREDEQYF	TGTGCCAGCCGGCGGGAGGACGAGCAGTACTTC
14	TRBV29-1	-	-	TRBJ1-3	CSAEDQSSGNTIYF	TGCAGCGCCGAAGATCAGTCCTCTGGAAACACCATATATTTT
15	TRBV6-6	TRBD1	-	TRBJ1-5	CASRPGQLRNQPQHF	TGTGCCAGCAGGCCGGGACAGCTGAGGAATCAGCCCCAGCATTTT
15	TRBV4-3	TRBD1	few	TRBJ1-1	CASSHYPDRGPEAFF	TGCGCCAGCAGCCATTACCCGGACAGGGGGCCTGAAGCTTTCTTT
17	TRBV6-1	TRBD2	-	TRBJ2-3	CASSELRTSGRNLLQYF	TGTGCCAGCAGTGAACTCCGGACTAGCGGGAGAAATCTCCTGCAGTATTTT
16	TRBV5-1	TRBD2	-	TRBJ2-2	CASSSLAGGNTGELFF	TGCGCCAGCAGCTCCCTTGCGGGAGGGAACACCGGGGAGCTGTTTTTT
14	TRBV5-4	TRBD1	-	TRBJ2-7	CASSPGQFLYEQYF	TGTGCCAGCAGCCCGGGACAGTTCCTCTACGAGCAGTACTTC
15	TRBV11-2	-	-	TRBJ2-6	CASSPGVSGANVLTF	TGTGCCAGCAGCCCCGGGGTTTCTGGGGCCAACGTCCTGACTTTC
16	TRBV9	TRBD1	once	TRBJ1-4	CASSSQHQGAKEKLFF	TGTGCCAGCAGCTCCCAGCACCAGGGGGCGAAGGAAAAACTGTTTTTT
14	TRBV19	-	-	TRBJ1-4	CASSRGGGNEKLFF	TGTGCCAGTAGCCGGGGGGGAGGAAATGAAAAACTGTTTTTT
15	TRBV12-5	TRBD1	-	TRBJ2-7	CASGSGQGAVYEQYF	TGTGCTAGTGGTTCCGGACAGGGGGCTGTTTACGAGCAGTACTTC